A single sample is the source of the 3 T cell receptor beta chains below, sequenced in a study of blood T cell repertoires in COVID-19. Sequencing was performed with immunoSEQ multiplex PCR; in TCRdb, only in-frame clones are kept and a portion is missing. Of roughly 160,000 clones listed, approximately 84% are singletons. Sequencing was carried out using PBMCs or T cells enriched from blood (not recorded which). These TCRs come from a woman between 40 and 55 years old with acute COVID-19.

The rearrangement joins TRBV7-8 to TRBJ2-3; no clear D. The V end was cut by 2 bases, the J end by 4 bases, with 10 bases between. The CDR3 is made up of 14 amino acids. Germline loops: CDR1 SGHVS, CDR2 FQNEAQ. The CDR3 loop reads CASSLLSRSDTQYF. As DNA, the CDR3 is TGTGCCAGCAGCTTATTGTCTAGGTCAGATACGCAGTATTTT. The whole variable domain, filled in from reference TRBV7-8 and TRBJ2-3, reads GAGVSQSPRYKVAKRGQDVALRCDPISGHVSLFWYQQALGQGPEFLTYFQNEAQLDKSGLPSDRFFAERPEGSVSTLKIQRTQQEDSAVYLCASSLLSRSDTQYFGPGTRLTVL.

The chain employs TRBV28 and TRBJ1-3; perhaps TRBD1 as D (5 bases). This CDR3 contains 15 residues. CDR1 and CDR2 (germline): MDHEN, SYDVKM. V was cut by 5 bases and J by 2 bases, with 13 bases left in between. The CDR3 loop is CASSPPGKAGNTIYF. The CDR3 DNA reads TGTGCCAGCAGTCCTCCAGGGAAAGCTGGAAACACCATATATTTT. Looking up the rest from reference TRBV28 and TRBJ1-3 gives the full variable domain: DVKVTQSSRYLVKRTGEKVFLECVQDMDHENMFWYRQDPGLGLRLIYFSYDVKMKEKGDIPEGYSVSREKKERFSLILESASTNQTSMYLCASSPPGKAGNTIYFGEGSWLTVV.

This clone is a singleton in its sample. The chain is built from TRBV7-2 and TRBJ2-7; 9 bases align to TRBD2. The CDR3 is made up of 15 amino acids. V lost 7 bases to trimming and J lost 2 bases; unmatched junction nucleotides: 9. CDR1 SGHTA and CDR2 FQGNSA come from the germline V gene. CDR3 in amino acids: CASTEGAGGTYEQYF. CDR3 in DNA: TGTGCCAGCACCGAAGGGGCGGGAGGGACCTACGAGCAGTACTTC.